The source of this T cell receptor beta chain is a study of CD8+CD57+ T cells in acquired aplastic anemia. At the level of the study: Sorted CD4+ and CD8+ cells yielded DNA averaging around 3 ug.

In the case of this clonotype: Its antigen remains unknown.

Patients chosen for sequencing had shown CD8+CD57+ cell expansion by flow cytometry. Genomic DNA templated the TCR beta VDJ and CDR3 profiling. From the reads, TCRdb called clonotypes with MiXCR, one entry per CDR3 protein. The data contain 180,000 or so distinct CDR3 sequences, about half of them singletons. General study results and limits: Patients and controls shared about 30 CD8+ CDR3 sequences, which appeared highly expressed in patients and within their immunodominant clones. A significant difference in CD8+ Simpson's diversity between patients and controls was not found.

The CDR3 contains 14 residues. Trimming at V came to 2 bases and at J to 8 bases, leaving 4 bases not matched to a gene. Germline V lookup: CDR1 SGHDT, CDR2 YYEEEE. The specimen was sorted CD4+, CD8+, or CD8+CD57+ T cells (not recorded which) from PBMCs. This sequence originates from a human donor with aplastic anemia. The rearrangement uses TRBV5-6 and TRBJ1-6; 7 nucleotides align to TRBD1. The CDR3 reads CASSLNRGHSPLHF. The CDR3 DNA is TGTGCCAGCAGCTTAAACAGGGGACATTCACCCCTCCACTTT.